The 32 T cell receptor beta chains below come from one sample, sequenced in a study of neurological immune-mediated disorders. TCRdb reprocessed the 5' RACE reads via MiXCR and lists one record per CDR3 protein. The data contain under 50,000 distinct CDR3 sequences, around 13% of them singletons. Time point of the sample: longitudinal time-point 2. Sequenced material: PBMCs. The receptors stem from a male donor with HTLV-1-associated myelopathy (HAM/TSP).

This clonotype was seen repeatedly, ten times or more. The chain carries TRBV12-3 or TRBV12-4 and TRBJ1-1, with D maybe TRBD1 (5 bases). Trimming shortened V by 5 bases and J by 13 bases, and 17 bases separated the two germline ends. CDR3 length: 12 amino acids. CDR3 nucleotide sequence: TGTGCCAGCAGTCTAGGACGGAATGGGGGTTTCTTT. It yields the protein CASSLGRNGGFF.

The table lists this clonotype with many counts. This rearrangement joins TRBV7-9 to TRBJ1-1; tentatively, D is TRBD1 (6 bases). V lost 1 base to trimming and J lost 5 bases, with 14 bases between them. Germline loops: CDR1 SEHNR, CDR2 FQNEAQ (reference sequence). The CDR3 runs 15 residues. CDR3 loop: CASSLVGGKGTEAFF. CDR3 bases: TGTGCCAGCAGCTTAGTCGGGGGCAAGGGGACTGAAGCTTTCTTT.

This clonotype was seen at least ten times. CDR3 in amino acids: CATSRDLSLRGGPWYEQFF. The CDR3 DNA follows: TGTGCCACCAGCAGAGATCTGAGTTTAAGGGGGGGGCCTTGGTATGAGCAGTTCTTC. The rearrangement uses TRBV15 and TRBJ2-1; a weak D match, TRBD2 (7 bases). The length of the CDR3 is 19 residues. The germline V and J ends were trimmed by 0 bases and 8 bases, with 26 bases remaining between them. Per germline, CDR1 LNHNV and CDR2 YYDKDF (reference sequence).

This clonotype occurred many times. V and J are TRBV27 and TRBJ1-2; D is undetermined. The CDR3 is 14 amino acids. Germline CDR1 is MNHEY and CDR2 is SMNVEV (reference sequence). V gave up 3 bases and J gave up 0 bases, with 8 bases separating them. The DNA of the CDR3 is TGTGCCAGCAGTTTTAGGGCCTCTAACTATGGCTACACCTTC. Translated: CASSFRASNYGYTF.

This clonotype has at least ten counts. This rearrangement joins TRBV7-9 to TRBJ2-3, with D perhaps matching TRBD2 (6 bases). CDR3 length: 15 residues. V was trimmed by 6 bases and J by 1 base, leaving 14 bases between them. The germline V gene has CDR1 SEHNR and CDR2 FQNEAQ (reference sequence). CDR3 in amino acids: CASRLVGGGTDTQYF. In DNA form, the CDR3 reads TGTGCCAGCAGGCTGGTAGGCGGGGGCACAGATACGCAGTATTTT.

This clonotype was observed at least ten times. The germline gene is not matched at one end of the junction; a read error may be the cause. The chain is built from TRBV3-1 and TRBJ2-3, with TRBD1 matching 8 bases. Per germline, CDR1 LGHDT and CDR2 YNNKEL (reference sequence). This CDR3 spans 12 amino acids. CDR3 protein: CASSRSTGARLF. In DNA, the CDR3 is TGTGCCAGCAGCCGATCGACAGGGGCTCGTCTTTTT.

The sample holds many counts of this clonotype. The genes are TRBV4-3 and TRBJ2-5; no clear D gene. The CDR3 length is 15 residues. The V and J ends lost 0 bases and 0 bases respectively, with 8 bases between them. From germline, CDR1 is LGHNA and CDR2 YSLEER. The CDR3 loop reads CASSQDARYQETQYF. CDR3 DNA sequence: TGCGCCAGCAGCCAAGACGCCCGATACCAAGAGACCCAGTACTTC.

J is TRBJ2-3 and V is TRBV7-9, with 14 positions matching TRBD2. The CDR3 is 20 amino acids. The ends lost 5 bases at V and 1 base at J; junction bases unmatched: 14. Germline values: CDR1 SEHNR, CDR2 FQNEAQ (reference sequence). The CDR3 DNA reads TGTGCCAGCAGCGGACGACTAGCGGGGGGGCCAAGTCTCGGCACAGATACGCAGTATTTT. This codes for CASSGRLAGGPSLGTDTQYF.

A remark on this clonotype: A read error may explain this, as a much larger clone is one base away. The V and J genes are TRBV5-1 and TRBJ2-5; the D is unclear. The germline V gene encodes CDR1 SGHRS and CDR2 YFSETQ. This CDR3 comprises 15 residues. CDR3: CASSLVPLIQETKYF. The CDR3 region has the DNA TGCGCCAGCAGCTTGGTTCCACTTATACAAGAGACCAAGTACTTC.

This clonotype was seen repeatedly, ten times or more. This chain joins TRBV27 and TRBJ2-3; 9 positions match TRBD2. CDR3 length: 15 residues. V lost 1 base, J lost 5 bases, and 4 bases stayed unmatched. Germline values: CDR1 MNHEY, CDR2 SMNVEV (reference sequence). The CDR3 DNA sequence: TGTGCCAGCAGTTTATTGCGGGGGGGCCAAGATACGCAGTATTTT. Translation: CASSLLRGGQDTQYF.

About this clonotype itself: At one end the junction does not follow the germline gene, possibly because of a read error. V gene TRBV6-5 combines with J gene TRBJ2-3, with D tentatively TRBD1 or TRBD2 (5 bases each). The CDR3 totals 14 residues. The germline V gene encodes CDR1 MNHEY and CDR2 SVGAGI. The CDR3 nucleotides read TGTGCCAGCTCCGACAGCGGCCCCCCAGATACTCAGTATTTT. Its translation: CASSDSGPPDTQYF.

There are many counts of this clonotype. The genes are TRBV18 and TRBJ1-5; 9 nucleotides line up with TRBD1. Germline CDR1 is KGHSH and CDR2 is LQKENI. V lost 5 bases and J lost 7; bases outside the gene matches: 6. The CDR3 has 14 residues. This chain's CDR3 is CASSIQGAQQPQHF. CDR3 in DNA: TGTGCCAGCTCAATACAGGGGGCTCAGCAGCCCCAGCATTTT.

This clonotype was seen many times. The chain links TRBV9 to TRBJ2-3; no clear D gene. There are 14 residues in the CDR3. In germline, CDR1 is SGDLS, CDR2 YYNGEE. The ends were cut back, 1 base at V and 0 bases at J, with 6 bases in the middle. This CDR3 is CASSVSTSTDTQYF. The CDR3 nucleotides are TGTGCCAGCAGCGTATCAACTAGCACAGATACGCAGTATTTT.

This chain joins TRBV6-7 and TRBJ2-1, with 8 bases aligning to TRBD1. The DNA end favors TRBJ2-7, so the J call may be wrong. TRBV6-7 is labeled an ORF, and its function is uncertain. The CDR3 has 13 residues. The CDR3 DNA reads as TGTGCCAGCAGTTACACAGGGGGCTACGAGCAGTACTTC. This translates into CASSYTGGYEQYF.

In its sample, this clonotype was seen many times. CDR3 amino acids: CASSLELTDYEQYF. CDR3 coding DNA: TGTGCCAGCAGCTTAGAGCTCACCGACTACGAGCAGTACTTC. The chain links TRBV7-2 to TRBJ2-7; D remains ambiguous. The CDR3 length is 14 residues. Trimming shortened V by 1 base and J by 3 bases, and 10 bases separated the two germline ends. The V gene's germline CDR1 is SGHTA and CDR2 FQGNSA.

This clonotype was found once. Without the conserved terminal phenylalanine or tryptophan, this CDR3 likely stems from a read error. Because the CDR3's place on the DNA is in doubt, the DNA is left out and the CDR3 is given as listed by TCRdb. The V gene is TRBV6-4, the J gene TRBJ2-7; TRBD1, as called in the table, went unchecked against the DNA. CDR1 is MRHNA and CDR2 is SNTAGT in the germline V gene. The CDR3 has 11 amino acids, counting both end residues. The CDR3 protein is CASSGGTAKYL.

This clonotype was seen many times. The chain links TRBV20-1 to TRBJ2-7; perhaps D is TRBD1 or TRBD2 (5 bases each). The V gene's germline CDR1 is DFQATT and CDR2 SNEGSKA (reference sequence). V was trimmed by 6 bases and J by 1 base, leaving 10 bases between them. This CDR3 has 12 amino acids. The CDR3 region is CSAKEGSYEQYF. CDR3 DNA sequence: TGCAGTGCAAAAGAGGGGTCCTACGAGCAGTACTTC.

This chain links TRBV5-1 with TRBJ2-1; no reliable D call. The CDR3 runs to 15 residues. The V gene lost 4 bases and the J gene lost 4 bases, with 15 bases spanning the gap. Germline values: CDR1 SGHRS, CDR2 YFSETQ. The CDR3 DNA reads TGCGCCAGCAGCGTAATCTCTTCTGAATACAATGAGCAGTTCTTC. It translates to CASSVISSEYNEQFF.

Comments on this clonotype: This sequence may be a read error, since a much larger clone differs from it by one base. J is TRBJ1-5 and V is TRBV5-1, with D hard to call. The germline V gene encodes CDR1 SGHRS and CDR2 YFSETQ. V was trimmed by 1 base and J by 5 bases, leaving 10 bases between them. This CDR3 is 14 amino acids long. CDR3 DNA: TGCGCCAGCAGCTTGTGTTCAGTAGATCAGCCCCAGCATTTT. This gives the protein CASSLCSVDQPQHF.

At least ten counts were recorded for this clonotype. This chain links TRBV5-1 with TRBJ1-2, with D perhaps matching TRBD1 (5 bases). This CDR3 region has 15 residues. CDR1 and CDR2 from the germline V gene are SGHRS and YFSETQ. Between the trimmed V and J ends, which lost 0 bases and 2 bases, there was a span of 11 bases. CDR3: CASSLVGTGNYGYTF. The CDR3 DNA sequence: TGCGCCAGCAGCTTGGTGGGAACAGGAAACTATGGCTACACCTTC.

CDR3 sequence (DNA): TGTGCCAGTAGCCAGGGAGGGATCTACGAGCAGTACTTC. It specifies CASSQGGIYEQYF. The chain employs TRBV19 and TRBJ2-7, with 7 bases identical to TRBD2. CDR1 LNHDA and CDR2 SQIVND come from the germline V gene (reference sequence). The CDR3 runs 13 residues. With 6 bases clipped from V and 3 bases from J, the junction kept 5 bases outside the gene matches.

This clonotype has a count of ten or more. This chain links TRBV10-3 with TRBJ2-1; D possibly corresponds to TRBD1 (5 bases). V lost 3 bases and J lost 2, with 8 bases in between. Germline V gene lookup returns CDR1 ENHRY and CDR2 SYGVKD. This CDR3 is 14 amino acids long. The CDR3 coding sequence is TGTGCCATCAGTGATGCAGGGACCTACAATGAGCAGTTCTTC. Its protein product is CAISDAGTYNEQFF.

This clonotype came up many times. Written as DNA, the CDR3 is TGTGCCAGCAGTCCCGGGTCGGACTCCTATAATTCACCCCTCCACTTT. Amino acids: CASSPGSDSYNSPLHF. The chain employs TRBV12-3 or TRBV12-4 and TRBJ1-6; the D is unclear. The CDR3 length is 16 residues. Deletions cut 5 bases from V and 0 bases from J, with 11 bases between.

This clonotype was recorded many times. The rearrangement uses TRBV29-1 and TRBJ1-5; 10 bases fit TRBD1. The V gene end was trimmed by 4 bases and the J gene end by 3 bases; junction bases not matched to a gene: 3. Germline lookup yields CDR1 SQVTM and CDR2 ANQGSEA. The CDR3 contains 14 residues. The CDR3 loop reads CSVGGQGVNQPQHF. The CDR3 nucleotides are TGCAGCGTTGGAGGACAGGGGGTCAATCAGCCCCAGCATTTT.

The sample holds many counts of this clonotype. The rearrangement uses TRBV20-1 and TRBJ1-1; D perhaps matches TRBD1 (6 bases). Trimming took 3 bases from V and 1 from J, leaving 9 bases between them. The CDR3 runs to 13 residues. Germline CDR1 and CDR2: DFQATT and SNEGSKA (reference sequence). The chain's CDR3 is CSASQGWNTEAFF. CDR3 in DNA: TGCAGTGCTAGCCAGGGGTGGAACACTGAAGCTTTCTTT.

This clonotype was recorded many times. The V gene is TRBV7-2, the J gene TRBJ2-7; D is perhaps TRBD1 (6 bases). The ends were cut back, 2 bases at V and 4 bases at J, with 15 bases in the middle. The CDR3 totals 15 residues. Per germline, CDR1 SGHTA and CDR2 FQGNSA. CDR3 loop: CASSLFRAGDYEQYF. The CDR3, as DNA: TGTGCCAGCAGCTTATTCAGGGCAGGGGATTACGAGCAGTACTTC. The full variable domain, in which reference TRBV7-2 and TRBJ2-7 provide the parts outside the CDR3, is GAGVSQSPSNKVTEKGKDVELRCDPISGHTALYWYRQSLGQGLEFLIYFQGNSAPDKSGLPSDRFSAERTGGSVSTLTIQRTQQEDSAVYLCASSLFRAGDYEQYFGPGTRLTVT.

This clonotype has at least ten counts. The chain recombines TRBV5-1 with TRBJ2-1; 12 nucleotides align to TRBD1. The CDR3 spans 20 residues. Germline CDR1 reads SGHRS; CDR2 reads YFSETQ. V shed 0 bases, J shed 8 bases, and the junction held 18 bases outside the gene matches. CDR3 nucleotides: TGCGCCAGCAGCTTGGTAGGGGACAGGGGGCGATCACGTCTCCCGCATGAGCAGTTCTTC. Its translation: CASSLVGDRGRSRLPHEQFF.

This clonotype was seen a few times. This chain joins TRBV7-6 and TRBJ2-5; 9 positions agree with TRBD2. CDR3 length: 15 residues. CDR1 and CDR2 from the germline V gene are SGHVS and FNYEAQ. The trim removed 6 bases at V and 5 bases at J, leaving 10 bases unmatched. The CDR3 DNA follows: TGTGCCAGCAGTGACCTCCGGGCGGGGGGGGAGACCCAGTACTTC. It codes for CASSDLRAGGETQYF.

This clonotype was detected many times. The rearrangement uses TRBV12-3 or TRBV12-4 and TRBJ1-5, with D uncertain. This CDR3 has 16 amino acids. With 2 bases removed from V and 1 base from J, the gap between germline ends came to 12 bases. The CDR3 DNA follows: TGTGCCAGCAGTTTAAGTCCCCTCGAGAGCAATCAGCCCCAGCATTTT. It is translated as CASSLSPLESNQPQHF.

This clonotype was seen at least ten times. The CDR3 reads CASSSEMNTEAFF. Here the CDR3 DNA reads TGTGCCAGCAGTTCGGAGATGAACACTGAAGCTTTCTTT. The chain recombines TRBV7-9 with TRBJ1-1; D ambiguous. CDR3 size: 13 residues. Per germline, CDR1 SEHNR and CDR2 FQNEAQ (reference sequence). Trimming removed 6 bases at V and 0 bases at J, with 8 bases between.

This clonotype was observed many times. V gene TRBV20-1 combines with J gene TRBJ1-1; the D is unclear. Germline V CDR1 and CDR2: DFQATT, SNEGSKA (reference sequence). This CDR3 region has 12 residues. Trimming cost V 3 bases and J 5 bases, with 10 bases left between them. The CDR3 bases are TGCAGTGCTAGCGGAGGAGGAACTGAAGCTTTCTTT. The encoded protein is CSASGGGTEAFF.

Written as DNA, the CDR3 is TGCAGTGCTAGAGTTGTCAGAATGGGGAATTCACCCCTCCACTTT. Amino acid sequence: CSARVVRMGNSPLHF. The V and J genes are TRBV20-1 and TRBJ1-6; D is ambiguous. This CDR3 has 15 residues. V shed 1 base and J shed 7 bases, with 14 bases lying between them. CDR1 and CDR2 (germline): DFQATT, SNEGSKA (reference sequence).